The 8 T cell receptor beta chains below come from one sample, sequenced in a study of control samples from healthy donors and cancer patients. The data were produced by immunoSEQ multiplex PCR, yet TCRdb's version contains in-frame clones alone and is incomplete. The table records around 140,000 clones, more than 80% of them present only once. The sample comprised blood. The receptors were gathered from a man aged 18 to 29 in good health.

The V gene is TRBV6-5, the J gene TRBJ2-1; weak D call: TRBD1 (5 bases). Per germline, CDR1 MNHEY and CDR2 SVGAGI. This CDR3 has 14 residues. The V end lost 2 bases, the J end lost 9 bases, and 14 bases lay between the germline ends. CDR3 sequence (DNA): TGTGCCAGCAGTTACCAGTTTACAGGTGGTGAGCAGTTCTTC. Protein sequence: CASSYQFTGGEQFF.

This rearrangement joins TRBV21-1 to TRBJ1-1. TRBV21-1 is shown as a pseudogene. The CDR3 is 11 amino acids. DNA of the CDR3: TGTGCCAGCAGCCGTGCGCGTGAAGCTTTCTTT. It is translated as CASSRAREAFF.

This clone was observed once. The chain couples TRBV3-1 (or the pseudogene TRBV3-2) to TRBJ2-2; D remains ambiguous. Germline V gene data show CDR1 as LGHDT and CDR2 as YNNKEL (reference sequence). This CDR3 has 13 amino acids. V lost 0 bases to trimming and J lost 1 base, with 0 bases between them. The CDR3 loop reads CASSQENTGELFF. The CDR3 DNA reads TGTGCCAGCAGCCAAGAGAACACCGGGGAGCTGTTTTTT.

The chain is built from TRBV7-8 and TRBJ1-3, with D perhaps matching TRBD1 (6 bases). This CDR3 is 14 amino acids long. V was pared by 5 bases and J by 0 bases, with 8 bases between. Germline V CDR1 and CDR2: SGHVS, FQNEAQ. The CDR3 coding sequence is TGTGCCAGCAGCCTGGGACACTCTGGAAACACCATATATTTT. Translated: CASSLGHSGNTIYF.

This sequence joins TRBV14 and TRBJ1-6; no reliable D call. This CDR3 has 13 residues. Trimming took off 0 bases at V and 12 bases at J, with 9 bases between the two ends. CDR1 and CDR2 from the germline V gene are SGHDN and FVKESK. For the CDR3, the DNA is TGTGCCAGCAGCCAAGATTTTGGCATACCCCTCCACTTT. It codes for CASSQDFGIPLHF.

V usage is TRBV30 and J usage is TRBJ1-1; D uncertain. The CDR3 consists of 12 residues. CDR1 is GTSNPN, CDR2 SVGIG, per germline (reference sequence). Trimming stripped 8 bases from V and 1 base from J, with 11 bases between. The CDR3 sequence is CAQRRGNTEAFF. CDR3 sequence (DNA): TGTGCCCAACGACGGGGGAACACTGAAGCTTTCTTT.

V usage is TRBV3-1 (or the pseudogene TRBV3-2) and J usage is TRBJ2-7, with TRBD1 matching over 8 bases. The CDR3 runs to 17 residues. The ends lost 1 base at V and 6 bases at J; junction bases unmatched: 14. The germline V gene has CDR1 LGHDT and CDR2 YNNKEL (reference sequence). CDR3 sequence: CASSQVGIGQGPAEQYF. For the CDR3, the DNA is TGTGCCAGCAGCCAAGTCGGAATCGGACAGGGCCCCGCCGAGCAGTACTTC.

The J gene is TRBJ1-2, the V gene TRBV6-2 or TRBV6-3; D not resolved. V lost 0 bases and J 1 base, leaving 9 bases between the germline ends. Germline-derived CDR1 and CDR2 are MNHEY and SVGEGT. This CDR3 is 15 amino acids long. CDR3 bases: TGTGCCAGCAGTTACTCGGGCGGGAGTAACTATGGCTACACCTTC. Encoded protein: CASSYSGGSNYGYTF.